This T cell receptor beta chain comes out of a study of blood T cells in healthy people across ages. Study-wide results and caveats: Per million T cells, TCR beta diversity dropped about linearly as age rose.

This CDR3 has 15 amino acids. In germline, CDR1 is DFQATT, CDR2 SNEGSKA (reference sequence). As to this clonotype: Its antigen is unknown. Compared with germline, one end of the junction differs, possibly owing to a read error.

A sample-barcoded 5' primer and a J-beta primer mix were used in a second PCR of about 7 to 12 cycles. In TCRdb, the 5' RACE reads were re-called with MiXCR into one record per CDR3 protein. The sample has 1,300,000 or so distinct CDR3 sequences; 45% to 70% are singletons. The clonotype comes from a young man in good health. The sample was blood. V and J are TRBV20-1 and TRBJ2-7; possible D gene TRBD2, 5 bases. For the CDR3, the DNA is TGCAGTGCTAGAGATCTAGGCGGGTCCTCCTACGGGCAGTACTTC. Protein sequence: CSARDLGGSSYGQYF.